The clone carrying this TCR beta chain showed up many times. The antigen remains unidentified. This specimen belongs to a study of human T cells and chemical hapten exposure. In TCRdb, the RACE reads were re-called with MiXCR into one record per CDR3 protein. The profile shows roughly 380,000 distinct CDR3 sequences, 5% to 6.5% of them singletons. Time point meaning: pre-sensitization, week 0. Treatment specified: therapeutic diphenylcyclopropenone sensitization with weekly scalp DPC. Blood draws preceded each patch test application. This CDR3 comprises 15 residues. The J segment lost 5 bases and the V segment lost 6 bases, leaving 8 bases of the junction unmatched. Germline loops: CDR1 MNHEY, CDR2 SVGAGI. Broader study findings: Relative to controls, expanded TCRs formed significantly more large CDR3 similarity clusters.

The gene calls are TRBV6-5 and TRBJ2-5; 11 bases fit TRBD2. The sequence derives from a woman aged 50 to 60 with alopecia areata. Some clones in this sample may be carry-over from other donors' samples. This specimen consisted of whole blood, obtained in connection with sensitization to the hapten diphenylcyclopropenone (DPC). The CDR3 DNA reads as TGTGCCAGCAGACTGACTAGCGGGGCGAGGGAGACCCAGTACTTC. Its protein is CASRLTSGARETQYF.